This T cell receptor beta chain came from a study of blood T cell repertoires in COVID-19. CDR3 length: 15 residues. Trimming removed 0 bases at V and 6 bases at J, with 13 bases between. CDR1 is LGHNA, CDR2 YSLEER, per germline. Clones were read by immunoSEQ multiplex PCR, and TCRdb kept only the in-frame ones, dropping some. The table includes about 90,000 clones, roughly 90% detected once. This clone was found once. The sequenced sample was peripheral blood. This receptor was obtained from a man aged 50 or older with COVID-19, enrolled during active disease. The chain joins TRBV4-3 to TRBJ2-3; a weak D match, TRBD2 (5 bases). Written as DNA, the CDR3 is TGCGCCAGCAGCCAAGATCCCGGAGGCTCTGATACGCAGTATTTT. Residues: CASSQDPGGSDTQYF.